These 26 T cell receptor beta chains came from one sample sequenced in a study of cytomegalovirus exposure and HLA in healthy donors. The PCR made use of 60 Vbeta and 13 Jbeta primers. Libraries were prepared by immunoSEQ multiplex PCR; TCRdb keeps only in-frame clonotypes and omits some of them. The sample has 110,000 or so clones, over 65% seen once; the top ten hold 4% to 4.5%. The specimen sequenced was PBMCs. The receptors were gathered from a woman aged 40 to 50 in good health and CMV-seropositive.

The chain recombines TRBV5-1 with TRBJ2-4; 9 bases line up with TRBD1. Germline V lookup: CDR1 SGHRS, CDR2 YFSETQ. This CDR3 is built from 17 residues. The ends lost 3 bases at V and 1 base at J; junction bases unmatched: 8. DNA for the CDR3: TGCGCCAGCAGCTATGGACAGGGGCGGCATGCCAAAAACATTCAGTACTTC. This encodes CASSYGQGRHAKNIQYF.

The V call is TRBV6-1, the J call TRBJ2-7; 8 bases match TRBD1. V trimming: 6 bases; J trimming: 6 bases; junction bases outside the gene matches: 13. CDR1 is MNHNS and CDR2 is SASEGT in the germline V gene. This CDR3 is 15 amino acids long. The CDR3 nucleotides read TGTGCCAGCAGCCTAGGACAGGGAAGTTCTCGCGAGCAGTACTTC. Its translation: CASSLGQGSSREQYF.

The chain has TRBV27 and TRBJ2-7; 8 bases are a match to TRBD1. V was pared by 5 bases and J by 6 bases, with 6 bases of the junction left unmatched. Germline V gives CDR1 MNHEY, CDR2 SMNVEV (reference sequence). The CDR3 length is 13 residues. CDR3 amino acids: CASSKRTGSEQYF. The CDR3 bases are TGTGCCAGCAGTAAGCGGACAGGGAGCGAGCAGTACTTC.

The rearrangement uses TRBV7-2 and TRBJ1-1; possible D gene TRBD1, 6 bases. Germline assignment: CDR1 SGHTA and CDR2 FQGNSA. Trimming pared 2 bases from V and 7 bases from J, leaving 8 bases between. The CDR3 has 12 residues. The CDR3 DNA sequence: TGTGCCAGCAGCTTACAGGGGATTGAAGCTTTCTTT. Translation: CASSLQGIEAFF.

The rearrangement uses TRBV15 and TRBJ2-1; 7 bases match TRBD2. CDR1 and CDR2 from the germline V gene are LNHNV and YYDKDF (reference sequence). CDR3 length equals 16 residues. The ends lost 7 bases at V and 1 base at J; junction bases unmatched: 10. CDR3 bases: TGTGCCACCACCGCGGGGCTAGCGGTTTCCTACAATGAGCAGTTCTTC. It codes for CATTAGLAVSYNEQFF. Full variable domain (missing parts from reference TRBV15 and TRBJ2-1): DAMVIQNPRYQVTQFGKPVTLSCSQTLNHNVMYWYQQKSSQAPKLLFHYYDKDFNNEADTPDNFQSRRPNTSFCFLDIRSPGLGDTAMYLCATTAGLAVSYNEQFFGPGTRLTVL.

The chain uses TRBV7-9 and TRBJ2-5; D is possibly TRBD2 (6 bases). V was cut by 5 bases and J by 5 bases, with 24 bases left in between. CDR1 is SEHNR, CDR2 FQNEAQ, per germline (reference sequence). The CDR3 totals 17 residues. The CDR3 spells CASSAGTAVGVGETQYF. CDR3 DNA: TGTGCCAGCAGCGCCGGGACTGCGGTCGGCGTGGGGGAGACCCAGTACTTC.

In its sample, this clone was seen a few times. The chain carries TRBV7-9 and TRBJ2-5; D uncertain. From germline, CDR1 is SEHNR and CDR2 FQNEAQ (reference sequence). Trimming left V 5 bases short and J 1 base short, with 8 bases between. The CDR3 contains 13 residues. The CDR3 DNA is TGTGCCAGCAGCCTCCCCCCCCAAGAGACCCAGTACTTC. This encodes CASSLPPQETQYF. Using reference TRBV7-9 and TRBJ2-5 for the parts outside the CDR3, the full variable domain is DTGVSQNPRHKITKRGQNVTFRCDPISEHNRLYWYRQTLGQGPEFLTYFQNEAQLEKSRLLSDRFSAERPKGSFSTLEIQRTEQGDSAMYLCASSLPPQETQYFGPGTRLLVL.

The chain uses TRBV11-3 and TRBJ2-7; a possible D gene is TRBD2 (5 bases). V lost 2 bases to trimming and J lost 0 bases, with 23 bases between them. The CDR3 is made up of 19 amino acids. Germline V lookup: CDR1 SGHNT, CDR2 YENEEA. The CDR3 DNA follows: TGTGCCAGCAGCTTACGGGATCGATTCGGGCGGGTGATCTCCTACGAGCAGTACTTC. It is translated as CASSLRDRFGRVISYEQYF.

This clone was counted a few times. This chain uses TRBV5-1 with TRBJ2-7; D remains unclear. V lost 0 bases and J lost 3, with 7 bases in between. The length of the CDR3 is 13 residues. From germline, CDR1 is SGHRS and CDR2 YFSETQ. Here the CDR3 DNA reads TGCGCCAGCAGCTTGGCCCCCAACTACGAGCAGTACTTC. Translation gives CASSLAPNYEQYF.

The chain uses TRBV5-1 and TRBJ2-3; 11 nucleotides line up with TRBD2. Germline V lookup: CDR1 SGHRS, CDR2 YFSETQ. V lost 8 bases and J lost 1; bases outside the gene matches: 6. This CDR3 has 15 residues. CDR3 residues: CASQTSGDGTDTQYF. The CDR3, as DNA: TGCGCCAGTCAGACTAGCGGGGACGGCACAGATACGCAGTATTTT.

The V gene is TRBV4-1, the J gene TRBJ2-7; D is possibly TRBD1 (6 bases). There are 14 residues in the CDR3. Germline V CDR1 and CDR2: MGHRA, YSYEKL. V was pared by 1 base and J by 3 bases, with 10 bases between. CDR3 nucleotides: TGCGCCAGCAGCCAAGGACAGGTCTACTACGAGCAGTACTTC. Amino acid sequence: CASSQGQVYYEQYF.

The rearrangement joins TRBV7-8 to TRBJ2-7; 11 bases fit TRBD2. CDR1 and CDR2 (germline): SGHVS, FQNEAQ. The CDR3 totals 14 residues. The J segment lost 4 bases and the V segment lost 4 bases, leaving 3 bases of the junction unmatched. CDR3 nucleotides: TGTGCCAGCAGCTCCGGGACTAGCGGATACGAGCAGTACTTC. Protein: CASSSGTSGYEQYF.

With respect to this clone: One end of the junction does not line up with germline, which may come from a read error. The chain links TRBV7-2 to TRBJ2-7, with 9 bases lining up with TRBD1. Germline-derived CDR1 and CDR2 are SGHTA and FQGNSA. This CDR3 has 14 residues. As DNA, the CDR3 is TGTGCCAGCTCCATTGGGACAGGGAGTAACGAGCAGTGCTTC. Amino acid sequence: CASSIGTGSNEQCF.

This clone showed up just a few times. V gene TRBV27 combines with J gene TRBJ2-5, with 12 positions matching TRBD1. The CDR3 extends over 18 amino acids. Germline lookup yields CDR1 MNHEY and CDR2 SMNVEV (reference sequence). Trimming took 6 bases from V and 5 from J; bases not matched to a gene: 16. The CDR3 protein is CASSQTGTGGSGGETQYF. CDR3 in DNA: TGTGCCAGCAGCCAAACCGGGACAGGGGGCTCTGGTGGGGAGACCCAGTACTTC.

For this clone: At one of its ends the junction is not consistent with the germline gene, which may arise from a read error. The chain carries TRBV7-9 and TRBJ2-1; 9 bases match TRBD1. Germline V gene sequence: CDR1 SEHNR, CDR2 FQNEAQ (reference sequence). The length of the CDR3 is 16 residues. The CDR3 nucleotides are TGTGCCAGCATCTTATTTCCGGGACAGGGCTACAATGAGCAGTTCTTC. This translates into CASILFPGQGYNEQFF. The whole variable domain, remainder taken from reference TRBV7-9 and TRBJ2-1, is DTGVSQNPRHKITKRGQNVTFRCDPISEHNRLYWYRQTLGQGPEFLTYFQNEAQLEKSRLLSDRFSAERPKGSFSTLEIQRTEQGDSAMYLCASILFPGQGYNEQFFGPGTRLTVL.

This CDR3 reads CAWSVGRVGYF. The CDR3 DNA is TGTGCCTGGAGTGTTGGGAGGGTTGGGTACTTC. The chain recombines TRBV30 with TRBJ2-7; TRBD2 matches at 7 bases. The germline gives CDR1 GTSNPN, CDR2 SVGIG (reference sequence). CDR3 length equals 11 residues. V was pared by 0 bases and J by 12 bases, with 5 bases of the junction left unmatched.

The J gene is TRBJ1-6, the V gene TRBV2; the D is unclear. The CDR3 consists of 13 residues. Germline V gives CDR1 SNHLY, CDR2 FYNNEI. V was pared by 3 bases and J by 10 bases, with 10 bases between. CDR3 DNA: TGTGCCAGCAGTGACGAGTTTGAGTCACCCCTCCACTTT. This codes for CASSDEFESPLHF.

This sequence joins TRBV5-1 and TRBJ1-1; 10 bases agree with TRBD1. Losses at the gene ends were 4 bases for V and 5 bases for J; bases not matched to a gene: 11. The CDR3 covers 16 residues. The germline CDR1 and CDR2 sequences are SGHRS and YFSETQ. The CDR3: CASSVRQGARRTEAFF. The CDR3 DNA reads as TGCGCCAGCAGCGTAAGACAGGGGGCGAGGAGAACTGAAGCTTTCTTT.

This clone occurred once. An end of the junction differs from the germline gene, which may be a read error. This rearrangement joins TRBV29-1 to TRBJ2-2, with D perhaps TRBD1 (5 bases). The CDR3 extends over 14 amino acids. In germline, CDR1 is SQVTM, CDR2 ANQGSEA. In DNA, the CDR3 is TGCAGCGTTGCGGTCAGGGTGAACCCCGGGGAGCTGTTTTTT. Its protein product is CSVAVRVNPGELFF.

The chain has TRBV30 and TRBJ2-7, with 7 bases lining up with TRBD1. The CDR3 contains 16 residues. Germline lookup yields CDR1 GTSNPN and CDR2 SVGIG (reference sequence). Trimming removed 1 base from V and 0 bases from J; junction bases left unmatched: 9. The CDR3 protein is CAWSGPSAGGSYEQYF. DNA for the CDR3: TGTGCCTGGAGTGGACCCTCGGCAGGGGGCTCCTACGAGCAGTACTTC.

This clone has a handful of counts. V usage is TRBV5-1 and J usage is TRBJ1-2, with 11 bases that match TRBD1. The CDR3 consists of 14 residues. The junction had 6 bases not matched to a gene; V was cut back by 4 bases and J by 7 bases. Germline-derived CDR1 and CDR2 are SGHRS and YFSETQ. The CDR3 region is CASSPEGTGGGYTF. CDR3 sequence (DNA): TGCGCCAGCAGCCCGGAGGGGACAGGGGGTGGCTACACCTTC.

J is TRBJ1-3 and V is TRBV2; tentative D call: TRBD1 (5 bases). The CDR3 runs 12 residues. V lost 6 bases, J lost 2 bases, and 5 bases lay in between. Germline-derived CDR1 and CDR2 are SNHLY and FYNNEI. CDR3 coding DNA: TGTGCCAGCAGAGGGGCTGGAAACACCATATATTTT. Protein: CASRGAGNTIYF.

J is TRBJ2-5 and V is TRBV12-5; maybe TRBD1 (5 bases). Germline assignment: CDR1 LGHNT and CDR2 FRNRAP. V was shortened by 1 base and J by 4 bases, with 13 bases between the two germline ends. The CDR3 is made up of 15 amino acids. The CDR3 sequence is CASGLGNSGSETQYF. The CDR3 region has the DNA TGTGCTAGTGGTTTGGGCAACTCAGGGTCAGAGACCCAGTACTTC.

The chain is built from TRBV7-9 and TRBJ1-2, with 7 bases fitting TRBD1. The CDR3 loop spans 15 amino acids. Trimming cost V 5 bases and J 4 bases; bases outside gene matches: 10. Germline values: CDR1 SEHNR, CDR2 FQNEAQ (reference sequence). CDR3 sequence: CASSGVGGSGYGYTF. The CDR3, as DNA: TGTGCCAGCAGCGGGGTAGGGGGCAGTGGCTATGGCTACACCTTC.

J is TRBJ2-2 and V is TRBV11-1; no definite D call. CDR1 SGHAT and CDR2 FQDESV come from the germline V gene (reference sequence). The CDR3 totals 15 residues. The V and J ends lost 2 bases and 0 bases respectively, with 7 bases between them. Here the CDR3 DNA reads TGTGCCAGCAGCTTATACTTTCCGAACACCGGGGAGCTGTTTTTT. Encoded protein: CASSLYFPNTGELFF.

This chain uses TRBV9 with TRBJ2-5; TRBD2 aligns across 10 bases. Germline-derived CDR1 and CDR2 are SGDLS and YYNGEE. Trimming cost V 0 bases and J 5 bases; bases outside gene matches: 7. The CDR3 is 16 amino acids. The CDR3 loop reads CASSVGGLAGAETQYF. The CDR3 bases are TGTGCCAGCAGCGTAGGGGGGCTAGCGGGAGCCGAGACCCAGTACTTC.